The 31 T cell receptor beta chains reported below all come from one sample, sequenced in a study of T cell clonality in common variable immunodeficiency. Sequencing used immunoSEQ multiplex PCR; TCRdb keeps in-frame clones, though not all of them. This sample has more than 35,000 clones and no singletons, with approximately 0.71% in the ten largest. Sequencing used peripheral blood mononuclear cells. These receptors were taken from a person between 18 and 70 years old in good health.

This clone was recorded many times. The observed sequence ends 3 residues before the CDR3 terminus, with the missing tail filled in from the germline J gene. J is TRBJ2-1 and V is TRBV5-1; 14 bases agree with TRBD2. Germline V lookup: CDR1 SGHRS, CDR2 YFSETQ. V lost 6 bases and J lost 4; bases outside the gene matches: 3. The CDR3 length is 15 residues. The sequenced CDR3 bases are TGCGCCAGCACCGGGACTAGCGGGAGTTACAATGAG. Protein product: CASTGTSGSYNE. In full, the CDR3 is CASTGTSGSYNEQFF.

This clone was seen many times. The missing CDR3 end, 3 residues past where the read stops, is filled in from the germline J gene. This chain links TRBV5-6 with TRBJ1-3, with 11 bases lining up with TRBD1. Trimming at V came to 0 bases and at J to 7 bases, leaving 0 bases not matched to a gene. CDR1 is SGHDT, CDR2 YYEEEE, per germline. This CDR3 is 14 amino acids long. Here the CDR3 reads CASSLGDRGNTIYF. The sequenced part of the CDR3 DNA is TGTGCCAGCAGCTTGGGGGACAGGGGGAACACC.

This clone was found many times. The missing CDR3 end, 3 residues past where the read stops, is filled in from the germline J gene. V usage is TRBV14 and J usage is TRBJ1-2; possibly TRBD1 for D (5 bases). The CDR3 spans 14 residues. Germline V gene lookup returns CDR1 SGHDN and CDR2 FVKESK. Incomplete CDR3 DNA: TGTGCCAGCAGCCAAGCCGCGGGGCGCAGCGGC. Translating gives CASSQAAGRSG. The full CDR3 protein reads CASSQAAGRSGYTF.

This clone was detected many times. The CDR3 sequence is CASSLGREQDTQYF. CDR3 DNA (partial): TGTGCCAGCAGCTTGGGGCGGGAGCAGGATACG. The chain joins TRBV5-5 to TRBJ2-3, with TRBD2 matching over 7 bases. Read sequence stops 3 residues before the CDR3 end, and the germline J gene provides the missing end. V shed 0 bases and J 6 bases; nucleotides not matched to a gene: 4. This CDR3 has 14 amino acids. Looked up from germline, CDR1 is SGHKS and CDR2 is YYEKEE (reference sequence).

This clone was seen many times. The DNA ends 3 residues before the CDR3 does, and the rest of the CDR3 is filled in from the germline J gene. The chain uses TRBV5-1 and TRBJ2-5; 8 bases match TRBD1. Germline CDR1 reads SGHRS; CDR2 reads YFSETQ. This CDR3 is built from 15 residues. Losses at the gene ends were 3 bases for V and 5 bases for J; bases not matched to a gene: 9. Incomplete CDR3 DNA: TGCGCCAGCAGCTCCGACAGGGGTTGGAGGGAGACC. Translating gives CASSSDRGWRET. The whole CDR3 sequence reads CASSSDRGWRETQYF.

Many counts were recorded for this clone. The DNA ends 3 residues before the CDR3 does, and the rest of the CDR3 is filled in from the germline J gene. The rearrangement joins TRBV18 to TRBJ2-7; a weak D match, TRBD2 (7 bases). The CDR3 sequence is 13 residues long. Germline V CDR1 and CDR2: KGHSH, LQKENI. Deletions cut 3 bases from V and 3 bases from J, with 9 bases between. The CDR3 bases that were read are TGTGCCAGCTCACCGGGAGGGGGCTACGAG. Its protein product is CASSPGGGYE. The whole CDR3 protein reads CASSPGGGYEQYF.

This clone was seen repeatedly, ten times or more. The junction differs from germline at one of its ends, possibly a read error. With the read ending 3 residues before the CDR3 end, the germline J gene is used to fill in that end. The same CDR3 also results from other DNA sequences found in this sample. The genes are TRBV19 and TRBJ1-1, with D possibly TRBD1 on 5 matching bases. The CDR3 extends over 15 amino acids. The germline V gene has CDR1 LNHDA and CDR2 SQIVND (reference sequence). The part of the CDR3 DNA that was read is TGTGCCAGTAGTATGGTGGGGGACTGGAACACTGAG. Its protein product is CASSMVGDWNTE. The CDR3 reads in full as CASSMVGDWNTEAFF.

This clone was seen ten or more times. The read falls 3 residues short of the CDR3 end, and the missing part is taken from the germline J gene. V gene TRBV5-1 combines with J gene TRBJ2-7; 11 bases are a match to TRBD2. CDR3 length: 15 residues. Losses at the gene ends were 2 bases for V and 0 bases for J; bases not matched to a gene: 1. In germline, CDR1 is SGHRS, CDR2 YFSETQ. Partial CDR3 DNA: TGCGCCAGCAGCTTAACTAGCGGGAGCTCCTACGAG. It codes for CASSLTSGSSYE. The whole CDR3 sequence is CASSLTSGSSYEQYF. The variable domain in full, completed from reference TRBV5-1 and TRBJ2-7, reads KAGVTQTPRYLIKTRGQQVTLSCSPISGHRSVSWYQQTPGQGLQFLFEYFSETQRNKGNFPGRFSGRQFSNSRSEMNVSTLELGDSALYLCASSLTSGSSYEQYFGPGTRLTVT.

Ten or more counts support this clone. The junction and the germline gene differ at one end; a read error may be behind it. The read ends 3 residues before the CDR3 terminus; that terminus is restored from the germline J gene. The chain joins TRBV6-2 or TRBV6-3 to TRBJ1-1; 7 nucleotides align to TRBD1. The CDR3 length is 13 residues. CDR1 and CDR2 (germline): MNHEY, SVGEGT. CDR3 residues: CASIYRGSTEAFF. The sequenced CDR3 bases are TGTGCCAGCATTTACAGGGGTTCTACTGAA.

This clone has ten or more counts. The missing CDR3 end, 3 residues past where the read stops, is filled in from the germline J gene. This chain joins TRBV3-1 (or the pseudogene TRBV3-2) and TRBJ2-1, with D possibly being TRBD2 (6 bases). V was cut by 4 bases and J by 6 bases, with 16 bases left in between. The CDR3 contains 15 residues. The germline CDR1 and CDR2 sequences are LGHDT and YNNKEL (reference sequence). CDR3 DNA (partial): TGTGCCAGCAGCCCGGGCGGGGCCCCGGGCAATGAG. It is translated as CASSPGGAPGNE. The full CDR3 is CASSPGGAPGNEQFF.

This clone came up many times. The read halts 3 residues ahead of the CDR3 end, with the missing end drawn from the germline J gene. The chain is built from TRBV5-1 and TRBJ2-5; 7 bases map to TRBD2. The CDR3 extends over 15 amino acids. J was trimmed by 5 bases and V by 2 bases; bases with no gene match: 9. Germline CDR1 is SGHRS and CDR2 is YFSETQ. This chain's CDR3 is CASSFTSEGGETQYF. Partial CDR3 DNA: TGCGCCAGCAGCTTCACTAGCGAGGGAGGGGAGACC. The variable domain in full, completed from reference TRBV5-1 and TRBJ2-5, reads KAGVTQTPRYLIKTRGQQVTLSCSPISGHRSVSWYQQTPGQGLQFLFEYFSETQRNKGNFPGRFSGRQFSNSRSEMNVSTLELGDSALYLCASSFTSEGGETQYFGPGTRLLVL.

This clone appeared many times. The sequence runs out 3 residues before the end of the CDR3; the remainder is reconstructed from the germline J gene. V is TRBV7-6 and J is TRBJ1-2; D is uncertain. The germline CDR1 and CDR2 sequences are SGHVS and FNYEAQ. Trimming pared 1 base from V and 4 bases from J, leaving 22 bases between. CDR3 size: 18 residues. The part of the CDR3 DNA that was read is TGTGCCAGCAGCTTAGGACCAAGAAACATACTAGGGCTCTATGGC. Encoded protein: CASSLGPRNILGLYG. The CDR3, in full, reads CASSLGPRNILGLYGYTF.

This clone was observed at least ten times. The read stops 3 residues short of the end of the CDR3; the missing end is completed from the germline J gene. The chain uses TRBV20-1 and TRBJ1-5; D unclear. The CDR3 length is 16 residues. Deletions cut 2 bases from V and 0 bases from J, with 14 bases between. Germline CDR1 is DFQATT and CDR2 is SNEGSKA (reference sequence). CDR3 bases read: TGCAGTGCTAGATATCGGGGAGCGTATAGCAATCAGCCC. Translated: CSARYRGAYSNQP. The complete CDR3 reads CSARYRGAYSNQPQHF.

This clone has a count of ten or more. The CDR3 end is not reached by the read, which stops 3 residues before it; the germline J gene fills it in. V is TRBV4-1 and J is TRBJ1-5; D is unclear. This CDR3 has 13 amino acids. V lost 1 base and J lost 7, with 8 bases in between. Germline loops: CDR1 MGHRA, CDR2 YSYEKL. Incomplete CDR3 DNA: TGCGCCAGCAGCCAAGTTTTGCGGCAGCCC. Translation gives CASSQVLRQP. The whole CDR3 reads CASSQVLRQPQHF.

This clone was observed at least ten times. The sequenced fragment ends 3 residues before the CDR3 boundary, so the rest is inferred from the germline J gene. The chain combines TRBV7-2 with TRBJ1-1; D may be TRBD1 (6 bases). The V gene's germline CDR1 is SGHTA and CDR2 FQGNSA. Trimming stripped 5 bases from V and 6 bases from J, with 13 bases between. This CDR3 contains 13 residues. The sequenced part of the CDR3 DNA is TGTGCCAGCAGCAATACAGGGCTCGCTGAA. Translating gives CASSNTGLAE. The entire CDR3 reads CASSNTGLAEAFF.

In this sample, this clone turned up many times. The CDR3 is cut off 3 residues early in the read; its end comes from the germline J gene. This chain connects TRBV27 to TRBJ1-6; the match to TRBD1 covers 7 bases. CDR1 MNHEY and CDR2 SMNVEV come from the germline V gene (reference sequence). J lost 7 bases, V lost 5 bases, and 8 bases had no gene match. The length of the CDR3 is 15 residues. Incomplete CDR3 DNA: TGTGCCAGCAGTCCCGACAGGGTCCTAAATTCACCC. Its translation: CASSPDRVLNSP. The full CDR3 reads CASSPDRVLNSPLHF.

This clone was observed at least ten times. The observed sequence ends 3 residues before the CDR3 terminus, with the missing tail filled in from the germline J gene. This rearrangement joins TRBV18 to TRBJ1-1, with D unresolved. V was trimmed by 1 base and J by 1 base, leaving 7 bases between them. CDR3 size: 14 residues. The germline V gene has CDR1 KGHSH and CDR2 LQKENI. CDR3 region: CASSPLQGNTEAFF. The sequenced CDR3 bases are TGTGCCAGCTCACCACTGCAAGGGAACACTGAA.

This clone was seen repeatedly, ten times or more. The read ends 3 residues before the CDR3 terminus; that terminus is restored from the germline J gene. This chain joins TRBV19 and TRBJ2-3; 8 positions agree with TRBD2. CDR3 length equals 15 residues. Germline V gives CDR1 LNHDA, CDR2 SQIVND (reference sequence). Losses at the gene ends were 6 bases for V and 0 bases for J; bases not matched to a gene: 5. Partial CDR3 DNA: TGTGCCAGTAGCGGACTAGCAAAGAGCACAGATACG. It specifies CASSGLAKSTDT. The full CDR3 protein reads CASSGLAKSTDTQYF.

This clone has at least ten counts. Sequencing ends 3 residues short of the CDR3 end; the germline J gene provides the rest. The gene calls are TRBV27 and TRBJ1-2; D gene unclear. The germline gives CDR1 MNHEY, CDR2 SMNVEV (reference sequence). The V end was cut by 1 base, the J end by 0 bases, with 9 bases between. This CDR3 spans 15 amino acids. CDR3 bases read: TGTGCCAGCAGTTTATTATCGGGTGCTAACTATGGC. Its protein product is CASSLLSGANYG. The full-length CDR3 reads as CASSLLSGANYGYTF.

At least ten counts were recorded for this clone. The read gets to within 3 residues of the CDR3 end, and the germline J gene fills in the rest. The rearrangement uses TRBV5-6 and TRBJ2-4; D is perhaps TRBD1 (6 bases). Trimming cost V 1 base and J 8 bases, with 10 bases left between them. The CDR3 totals 13 residues. Germline V CDR1 and CDR2: SGHDT, YYEEEE. The sequenced part of the CDR3 DNA is TGTGCCAGCAGCTTGTACAGGGCCTACATT. As protein: CASSLYRAYI. The full CDR3 is CASSLYRAYIQYF. Full variable domain (missing parts from reference TRBV5-6 and TRBJ2-4): DAGVTQSPTHLIKTRGQQVTLRCSPKSGHDTVSWYQQALGQGPQFIFQYYEEEERQRGNFPDRFSGHQFPNYSSELNVNALLLGDSALYLCASSLYRAYIQYFGAGTRLSVL.

In its sample, this clone was seen many times. Read data end 3 residues before the CDR3 end; the end is taken from the germline J gene. The rearrangement joins TRBV19 to TRBJ2-1; TRBD2 aligns across 11 bases. CDR1 and CDR2 (germline): LNHDA, SQIVND (reference sequence). Germline trimming cut 3 bases from V and 4 bases from J; bases unmatched to any gene: 11. The CDR3 is made up of 18 amino acids. CDR3 loop: CASSISGPGLAAYNEQFF. The DNA read from the CDR3 is TGTGCCAGTAGTATCAGTGGGCCGGGACTAGCGGCTTACAATGAG. The full variable domain, its missing parts supplied by reference TRBV19 and TRBJ2-1, is DGGITQSPKYLFRKEGQNVTLSCEQNLNHDAMYWYRQDPGQGLRLIYYSQIVNDFQKGDIAEGYSVSREKKESFPLTVTSAQKNPTAFYLCASSISGPGLAAYNEQFFGPGTRLTVL.

This clone was seen many times. The observed sequence ends 3 residues before the CDR3 terminus, with the missing tail filled in from the germline J gene. The chain combines TRBV11-3 with TRBJ2-7, with 9 bases lining up with TRBD2. Trimming at V came to 0 bases and at J to 5 bases, leaving 5 bases not matched to a gene. Per the germline V gene, CDR1 is SGHNT and CDR2 is YENEEA. This CDR3 is built from 15 residues. CDR3 DNA (partial): TGTGCCAGCAGCTTAGATGCTAGCGGGAACCACGAG. This gives the protein CASSLDASGNHE. From start to end, the CDR3 is CASSLDASGNHEQYF.

CDR3 protein: CASSSSRGDYGQYF. Incomplete CDR3 DNA: TGTGCCAGCAGCTCGTCGCGGGGCGACTATGGT. The J gene is TRBJ2-4, the V gene TRBV7-2, with D possibly matching TRBD2 (6 bases). The read comes to an end 3 residues before the CDR3 does, leaving the germline J gene to fill in the end. From germline, CDR1 is SGHTA and CDR2 FQGNSA. CDR3 length: 14 residues.

This clone was seen repeatedly, ten times or more. The read ends 3 residues before the CDR3 terminus; that terminus is restored from the germline J gene. The chain links TRBV4-2 to TRBJ1-1; tentative D call: TRBD1 (5 bases). V was pared by 1 base and J by 1 base, with 13 bases between. The CDR3 runs 16 residues. CDR1 LGHNA and CDR2 YNFKEQ come from the germline V gene. The CDR3 spells CASSQGKTGGNTEAFF. The sequenced CDR3 bases are TGTGCCAGCAGCCAAGGGAAGACGGGGGGGAACACTGAA.

Only a few counts were recorded for this clone. A junction end diverges from the germline sequence, so it may reflect a read error. The CDR3 end is not reached by the read, which stops 3 residues before it; the germline J gene fills it in. The J gene is TRBJ1-1, the V gene TRBV20-1; no firm D call. The CDR3 consists of 16 residues. Germline CDR1 reads DFQATT; CDR2 reads SNEGSKA (reference sequence). CDR3 DNA, as far as it was read: TGCAGTGCTCCCACTAGACGGGAATCGATGAACGCTGAA. It is translated as CSAPTRRESMNAE. The full CDR3 protein is CSAPTRRESMNAEAFF.

Many counts were recorded for this clone. The read terminates 3 residues before the CDR3 end, so the remaining end is supplied by the germline J gene. The chain has TRBV20-1 and TRBJ2-5; TRBD1 aligns across 8 bases. CDR3 length equals 12 residues. The germline V gene encodes CDR1 DFQATT and CDR2 SNEGSKA (reference sequence). CDR3 in amino acids: CSGNNRGSTQYF. CDR3 DNA, as far as it was read: TGCAGCGGGAACAACAGGGGGTCGACC.

In its sample, this clone was seen many times. The read stops 3 residues short of the end of the CDR3; the missing end is completed from the germline J gene. The rearrangement links TRBV5-8 to TRBJ2-1; maybe TRBD1 (6 bases). The germline gives CDR1 SGHTS, CDR2 YDEGEE. Trimming removed 3 bases at V and 8 bases at J, with 15 bases between. The length of the CDR3 is 14 residues. The CDR3 DNA, read in part, is TGTGCCAGCAGCTCTGGACAGTTAGTCGATGAG. It translates to CASSSGQLVDE. In full, the CDR3 is CASSSGQLVDEQFF.

This clone came up many times. Read coverage stops 3 residues before the CDR3 terminus; the germline J gene supplies the remainder. This chain uses TRBV28 with TRBJ2-7; TRBD2 is a possible D gene (5 bases). CDR1 and CDR2 from the germline V gene are MDHEN and SYDVKM. The germline V and J ends were trimmed by 3 bases and 5 bases, with 5 bases remaining between them. The CDR3 contains 11 residues. The CDR3 sequence is CASSFGDEQYF. The sequenced CDR3 bases are TGTGCCAGCAGTTTCGGGGACGAG.

At least ten counts were recorded for this clone. The sequenced fragment ends 3 residues before the CDR3 boundary, so the rest is inferred from the germline J gene. This rearrangement joins TRBV12-3 or TRBV12-4 to TRBJ2-3; D is perhaps TRBD1 (6 bases). V shed 5 bases and J shed 2 bases, with 17 bases lying between them. CDR3 length: 16 residues. The part of the CDR3 DNA that was read is TGTGCCAGCAGTACCTCCGGGACATTCTCCACAGATACG. It encodes CASSTSGTFSTDT. The entire CDR3 reads CASSTSGTFSTDTQYF.

This clone has at least ten counts. The CDR3 end falls 3 residues outside the read, so it is completed with the germline J gene. V gene TRBV10-3 combines with J gene TRBJ2-7; 8 positions agree with TRBD2. V was clipped by 4 bases and J by 0 bases; unmatched bases: 2. This CDR3 has 14 residues. The V gene's germline CDR1 is ENHRY and CDR2 SYGVKD. CDR3 DNA, as far as it was read: TGTGCCATCAGTGCGGCGGGGGGCTCCTACGAG. This gives the protein CAISAAGGSYE. From start to end, the CDR3 is CAISAAGGSYEQYF.

The table lists this clone with many counts. The sequenced fragment ends 3 residues before the CDR3 boundary, so the rest is inferred from the germline J gene. This rearrangement joins TRBV20-1 to TRBJ2-1; 9 positions agree with TRBD2. The germline V gene encodes CDR1 DFQATT and CDR2 SNEGSKA (reference sequence). The CDR3 has 16 residues. J gave up 3 bases and V 1 base, and 7 bases lay outside the gene matches. This chain's CDR3 is CSARAPKRGDYNEQFF. The covered CDR3 bases are TGCAGTGCTAGAGCCCCAAAGCGGGGGGACTACAATGAG.